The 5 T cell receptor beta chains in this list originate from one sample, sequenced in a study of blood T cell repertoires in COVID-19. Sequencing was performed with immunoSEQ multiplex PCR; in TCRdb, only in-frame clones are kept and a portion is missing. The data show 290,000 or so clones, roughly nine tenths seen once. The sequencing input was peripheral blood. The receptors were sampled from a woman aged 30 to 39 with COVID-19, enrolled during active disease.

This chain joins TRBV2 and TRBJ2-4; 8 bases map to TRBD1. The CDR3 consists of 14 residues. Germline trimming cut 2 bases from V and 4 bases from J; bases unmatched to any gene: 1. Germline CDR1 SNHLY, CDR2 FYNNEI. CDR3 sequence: CASSERTGKNIQYF. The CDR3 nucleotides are TGTGCCAGCAGTGAAAGGACAGGGAAAAACATTCAGTACTTC.

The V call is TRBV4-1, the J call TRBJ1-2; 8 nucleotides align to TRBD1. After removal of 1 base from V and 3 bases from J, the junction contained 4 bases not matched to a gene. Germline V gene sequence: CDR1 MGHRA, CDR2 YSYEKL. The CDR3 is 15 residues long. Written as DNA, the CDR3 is TGCGCCAGCAGCCAAGTCGGGACAGGCTACTATGGCTACACCTTC. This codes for CASSQVGTGYYGYTF.

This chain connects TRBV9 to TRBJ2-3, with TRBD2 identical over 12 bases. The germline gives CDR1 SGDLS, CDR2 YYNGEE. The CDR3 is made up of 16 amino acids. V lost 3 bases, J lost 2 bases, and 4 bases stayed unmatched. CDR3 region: CASSERTSGTTDTQYF. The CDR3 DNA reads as TGTGCCAGCAGCGAGCGGACTAGCGGGACCACAGATACGCAGTATTTT.

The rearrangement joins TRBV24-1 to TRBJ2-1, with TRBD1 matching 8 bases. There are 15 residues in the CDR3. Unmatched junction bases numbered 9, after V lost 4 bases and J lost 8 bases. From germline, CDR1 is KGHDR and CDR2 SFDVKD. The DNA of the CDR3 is TGTGCCACCAGTGACCCTTCGGACAGGGTCGATGAGCAGTTCTTC. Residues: CATSDPSDRVDEQFF.

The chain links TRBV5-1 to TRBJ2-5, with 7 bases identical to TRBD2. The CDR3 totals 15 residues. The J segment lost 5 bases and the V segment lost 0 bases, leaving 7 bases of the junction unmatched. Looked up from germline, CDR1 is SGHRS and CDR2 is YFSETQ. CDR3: CASSLAGLVGETQYF. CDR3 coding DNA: TGCGCCAGCAGCTTGGCCGGACTAGTCGGTGAGACCCAGTACTTC.